Shown below are 30 T cell receptor beta chains from a single sample sequenced in a study of human T cells and chemical hapten exposure (dated by TCRdb to 2020 to 2022). Library prep was done by RACE. Instrument on record: NextSeq 500. Starting from the raw public reads, TCRdb applied fastp trimming at Q25, assembled clones with MiXCR and retained in-frame beta chains. Each record represents a unique CDR3 protein, reported with the most common genes and DNA among its rows. This sample lists 30,000 to 40,000 distinct CDR3 sequences; 9% to 15% were detected once. Approximately 1.9% of the sample lies in the top ten. The sample's time point label, in plain terms: pre-sensitization, week 0. The intended sense of this specimen's treatment or condition label: therapeutic diphenylcyclopropenone sensitization with weekly scalp DPC. Total RNA was extracted from unfractionated whole blood that had been collected in Tempus Blood RNA tubes.

Sequenced material: whole blood, taken in connection with sensitization to the hapten diphenylcyclopropenone (DPC). The receptors here all came from a woman aged 40 to 50 with alopecia areata. Some clones in this sample may be carry-over from other donors' samples.

The V gene is TRBV12-3 or TRBV12-4, the J gene TRBJ1-6; D is possibly TRBD1 (6 bases). CDR3 length equals 15 residues. Trimming pared 5 bases from V and 8 bases from J, leaving 16 bases between. The CDR3 loop reads CASSEYRAGDSPLHF. CDR3 DNA sequence: TGTGCCAGCAGTGAATACAGGGCAGGTGATTCACCCCTCCACTTT.

For this clonotype: With a much larger clone just one base away, this may be a read error. The CDR3 end shows no conserved phenylalanine or tryptophan, and so a read error is likely. The chain links TRBV29-1 to TRBJ2-3; 10 bases fit TRBD2. The CDR3 is 13 amino acids. Per the germline V gene, CDR1 is SQVTM and CDR2 is ANQGSEA. J was trimmed by 7 bases and V by 4 bases; bases with no gene match: 5. DNA for the CDR3: TGCAGCGTTGGAGCGGGAGGGCCCAATACGCAGTATTTG. Protein: CSVGAGGPNTQYL.

By proportion, this clonotype is medium-sized. The V call is TRBV6-6, the J call TRBJ1-1; D not certain. The CDR3 is 10 residues long. Germline V gene lookup returns CDR1 MNHNY and CDR2 SVGAGI (reference sequence). V shed 7 bases and J shed 4 bases, with 4 bases lying between them. CDR3 coding DNA: TGTGCCAGCAAAGGCACTGAAGCTTTCTTT. Amino acid sequence: CASKGTEAFF.

This clonotype was detected many times. The chain uses TRBV11-2 and TRBJ2-7; unclear D gene. V was clipped by 1 base and J by 3 bases, with 10 bases between them. Germline-derived CDR1 and CDR2 are SGHAT and FQNNGV. The CDR3 extends over 14 amino acids. CDR3 bases: TGTGCCAGCAGCTTAGTATTGGCAGACTACGAGCAGTACTTC. Translation gives CASSLVLADYEQYF.

This clonotype was found many times. The chain carries TRBV27 and TRBJ1-1; tentative D call: TRBD1 (6 bases). Germline V lookup: CDR1 MNHEY, CDR2 SMNVEV (reference sequence). V was clipped by 4 bases and J by 4 bases, with 16 bases between them. CDR3 length: 15 amino acids. The CDR3 coding sequence is TGTGCCAGCAGTTGGGACCTCCGAGGGGGCACTGAAGCTTTCTTT. Translation: CASSWDLRGGTEAFF.

This clonotype has a count of ten or more. The gene calls are TRBV5-6 and TRBJ2-1, with 9 nucleotides matching TRBD2. The V gene's germline CDR1 is SGHDT and CDR2 YYEEEE. The CDR3 runs 18 residues. V lost 4 bases, J lost 1 base, and 12 bases stayed unmatched. The DNA of the CDR3 is TGTGCCAGCAGCCAAGCTTCGACAGCGGGGGGATCCTACAATGAGCAGTTCTTC. Protein: CASSQASTAGGSYNEQFF.

This clonotype has a count of ten or more. This chain joins TRBV2 and TRBJ1-4, with 7 bases identical to TRBD1. Germline V gene lookup returns CDR1 SNHLY and CDR2 FYNNEI. V trimming: 2 bases; J trimming: 4 bases; junction bases outside the gene matches: 7. CDR3 length: 16 amino acids. The chain's CDR3 is CASSERQGRSNEKLFF. DNA of the CDR3: TGTGCCAGCAGTGAACGACAGGGCAGAAGTAATGAAAAACTGTTTTTT.

Ten or more counts support this clonotype. J is TRBJ2-1 and V is TRBV10-2, with D possibly TRBD1 on 5 matching bases. V was trimmed by 3 bases and J by 7 bases, leaving 7 bases between them. The CDR3 covers 12 residues. From germline, CDR1 is WSHSY and CDR2 SAAADI. This CDR3 reads CASSEGVNEQFF. Here the CDR3 DNA reads TGCGCCAGCAGTGAAGGGGTGAATGAGCAGTTCTTC.

This clonotype was counted many times. The rearrangement links TRBV12-3 or TRBV12-4 to TRBJ2-1; the D call may be TRBD1 or TRBD2 (5 bases each). The CDR3 is 15 residues long. V lost 6 bases, J lost 6 bases, and 18 bases lay in between. This CDR3 reads CASRSGTPTSNEQFF. CDR3 DNA sequence: TGTGCCAGCAGATCCGGGACGCCGACTTCCAATGAGCAGTTCTTC.

This clonotype was counted ten times or more. V usage is TRBV7-7 and J usage is TRBJ2-2; a possible D gene is TRBD1 (5 bases). Trimming removed 1 base from V and 6 bases from J, with 15 bases in between. The CDR3 is 16 residues long. Per the germline V gene, CDR1 is SSHAT and CDR2 is FNYEAQ (reference sequence). CDR3 protein: CASSLVPPGWAGELFF. The CDR3 bases are TGTGCCAGCAGCTTAGTGCCCCCAGGGTGGGCCGGGGAGCTGTTTTTT. Supplemented by reference TRBV7-7 and TRBJ2-2, the full variable domain reads GAGVSQSPRYKVTKRGQDVTLRCDPISSHATLYWYQQALGQGPEFLTYFNYEAQPDKSGLPSDRFSAERPEGSISTLTIQRTEQRDSAMYRCASSLVPPGWAGELFFGEGSRLTVL.

A few counts support this clonotype. The chain joins TRBV18 to TRBJ2-7; D is perhaps TRBD1 (5 bases). Germline V gives CDR1 KGHSH, CDR2 LQKENI. V lost 2 bases to trimming and J lost 6 bases, with 14 bases between them. This CDR3 region has 14 residues. DNA of the CDR3: TGTGCCAGCTCACCAAGGCAGGGTATGGGCGAGCAGTACTTC. Protein product: CASSPRQGMGEQYF.

This clonotype was observed many times. The CDR3: CASSPAGYLNTEAFF. The CDR3 DNA follows: TGCGCCAGCAGCCCGGCAGGCTATCTGAACACTGAAGCTTTCTTT. The chain recombines TRBV5-1 with TRBJ1-1; no definite D call. This CDR3 has 15 amino acids. Germline V CDR1 and CDR2: SGHRS, YFSETQ. Trimming left V 4 bases short and J 0 bases short, with 13 bases between. Together with reference TRBV5-1 and TRBJ1-1, the CDR3 gives the full variable domain: KAGVTQTPRYLIKTRGQQVTLSCSPISGHRSVSWYQQTPGQGLQFLFEYFSETQRNKGNFPGRFSGRQFSNSRSEMNVSTLELGDSALYLCASSPAGYLNTEAFFGQGTRLTVV.

This clonotype was counted ten times or more. The chain links TRBV11-2 to TRBJ2-1; 8 bases are a match to TRBD1. After removal of 7 bases from V and 2 bases from J, the junction contained 4 bases not matched to a gene. Per the germline V gene, CDR1 is SGHAT and CDR2 is FQNNGV. The CDR3 spans 14 residues. The CDR3: CASNGQGPYNEQFF. The DNA for the CDR3 is TGTGCCAGCAACGGACAGGGTCCCTACAATGAGCAGTTCTTC.

In its sample, this clonotype was seen many times. The chain recombines TRBV4-3 with TRBJ2-7, with 8 bases matching TRBD1. V was pared by 0 bases and J by 6 bases, with 10 bases of the junction left unmatched. This CDR3 is 16 amino acids long. CDR1 LGHNA and CDR2 YSLEER come from the germline V gene. CDR3 amino acids: CASSQDLRTGWPEQYF. CDR3 bases: TGCGCCAGCAGCCAAGATCTCCGGACAGGGTGGCCCGAGCAGTACTTC.

V gene TRBV28 combines with J gene TRBJ2-1; weak D call: TRBD2 (6 bases). This CDR3 has 15 amino acids. Trimming removed 5 bases at V and 7 bases at J, with 18 bases between. Germline V gene sequence: CDR1 MDHEN, CDR2 SYDVKM. CDR3 DNA sequence: TGTGCCAGCAGTCCCCGACTAGAGACTAGGAATGAGCAGTTCTTC. This sequence encodes CASSPRLETRNEQFF.

There are many counts of this clonotype. V and J are TRBV30 and TRBJ2-7; TRBD1 aligns across 9 bases. This CDR3 comprises 13 residues. Looked up from germline, CDR1 is GTSNPN and CDR2 is SVGIG (reference sequence). With V trimmed by 3 bases and J by 3 bases, 3 bases remained unmatched. The CDR3 DNA sequence: TGTGCCTGGAGCCCGGGACAGGGCTACGAGCAGTACTTC. Amino acids: CAWSPGQGYEQYF.

This clonotype appeared many times. The chain couples TRBV7-9 to TRBJ2-3; 9 bases fit TRBD2. Trimming cost V 4 bases and J 4 bases; bases outside gene matches: 9. CDR1 and CDR2 (germline): SEHNR, FQNEAQ (reference sequence). The CDR3 is made up of 16 amino acids. CDR3 sequence (DNA): TGTGCCAGCAGCTCAGGGGGAGCGGGAGGACCAGATACGCAGTATTTT. Its protein product is CASSSGGAGGPDTQYF.

The chain has TRBV7-2 and TRBJ2-3, with a weak D call TRBD1 (5 bases). The CDR3 is 15 residues long. The ends were cut back, 4 bases at V and 1 base at J, with 12 bases in the middle. The V gene's germline CDR1 is SGHTA and CDR2 FQGNSA. Here the CDR3 DNA reads TGTGCCAGCAGCTCCCAAGGGGTGGGCACAGATACGCAGTATTTT. Translation: CASSSQGVGTDTQYF.

This clonotype was detected ten times or more. V is TRBV3-1 and J is TRBJ2-1; 13 bases map to TRBD2. CDR3 length equals 17 residues. Germline lookup yields CDR1 LGHDT and CDR2 YNNKEL (reference sequence). V lost 3 bases to trimming and J lost 1 base; unmatched junction nucleotides: 3. Here the CDR3 reads CASSHPGLAGSYNEQFF. For the CDR3, the DNA is TGTGCCAGCAGCCACCCGGGACTAGCGGGGTCCTACAATGAGCAGTTCTTC.

At least ten counts were recorded for this clonotype. The chain carries TRBV4-2 and TRBJ2-7; a possible D gene is TRBD2 (5 bases). In germline, CDR1 is LGHNA, CDR2 YNFKEQ. V was pared by 2 bases and J by 1 base, with 12 bases between. The CDR3 spans 15 residues. This CDR3 reads CASSQTGIASYEQYF. CDR3 DNA sequence: TGTGCCAGCAGCCAAACCGGGATTGCTTCCTACGAGCAGTACTTC.

Ten or more counts support this clonotype. V usage is TRBV20-1 and J usage is TRBJ1-1; D ambiguous. Germline V gene lookup returns CDR1 DFQATT and CDR2 SNEGSKA (reference sequence). Trimming took 0 bases from V and 0 from J, leaving 8 bases between them. This CDR3 region has 14 residues. CDR3 protein: CSAREDYMNTEAFF. CDR3 nucleotides: TGCAGTGCTAGAGAAGACTACATGAACACTGAAGCTTTCTTT.

This clonotype was detected ten times or more. V gene TRBV20-1 combines with J gene TRBJ2-1; the D is unclear. The germline V gene has CDR1 DFQATT and CDR2 SNEGSKA (reference sequence). The CDR3 is 12 amino acids. V was clipped by 1 base and J by 8 bases, with 9 bases between them. DNA of the CDR3: TGCAGTGCTAGAGTCTCCTCCGATGAGCAGTTCTTC. Its protein is CSARVSSDEQFF.

There are many counts of this clonotype. V gene TRBV18 combines with J gene TRBJ1-2, with 10 bases fitting TRBD1. The CDR3 totals 13 residues. The germline V gene encodes CDR1 KGHSH and CDR2 LQKENI. The trim removed 2 bases at V and 6 bases at J, leaving 0 bases unmatched. CDR3 sequence (DNA): TGTGCCAGCTCACCAGACAGGGGGCATGGCTACACCTTC. It translates to CASSPDRGHGYTF.

Comment on this clonotype: A read error is possible here, since a much larger clone lies one base away. V gene TRBV20-1 combines with J gene TRBJ2-5; possible D gene TRBD2, 5 bases. This CDR3 spans 11 amino acids. The germline CDR1 and CDR2 sequences are DFQATT and SNEGSKA (reference sequence). Deletions cut 8 bases from V and 5 bases from J, with 12 bases between. This chain's CDR3 is CSTWRTETQYF. The CDR3 nucleotides read TGCAGTACCTGGAGGACGGAGACCCAGTACTTC.

This clonotype was recorded many times. The chain joins TRBV2 to TRBJ1-5, with 12 bases fitting TRBD1. Germline trimming cut 6 bases from V and 6 bases from J; bases unmatched to any gene: 6. The CDR3 covers 15 residues. Germline CDR1 and CDR2: SNHLY and FYNNEI. The CDR3 DNA sequence: TGTGCCAGCAGCGCCGGGACAGGGGGCGTTCAGCCCCAGCATTTT. It yields the protein CASSAGTGGVQPQHF.

This clonotype was recorded at least ten times. The rearrangement links TRBV7-6 to TRBJ2-1; 14 bases fit TRBD2. Germline V gene lookup returns CDR1 SGHVS and CDR2 FNYEAQ. The CDR3 spans 16 residues. Unmatched junction bases numbered 8, after V lost 4 bases and J lost 9 bases. CDR3 protein: CASSSQGLAGVTEQFF. The DNA for the CDR3 is TGTGCCAGCAGCTCACAGGGACTAGCGGGAGTTACTGAGCAGTTCTTC. Looking up the rest from reference TRBV7-6 and TRBJ2-1 gives the full variable domain: GAGVSQSPRYKVTKRGQDVALRCDPISGHVSLYWYRQALGQGPEFLTYFNYEAQQDKSGLPNDRFSAERPEGSISTLTIQRTEQRDSAMYRCASSSQGLAGVTEQFFGPGTRLTVL.

The gene calls are TRBV10-1 and TRBJ2-3; TRBD1 aligns across 9 bases. Trimming cost V 2 bases and J 4 bases; bases outside gene matches: 4. CDR1 is WNHNN and CDR2 is SYGVQD in the germline V gene (reference sequence). The CDR3 has 15 amino acids. CDR3 sequence: CASSEMGQGPDTQYF. The CDR3, as DNA: TGCGCCAGCAGTGAGATGGGACAGGGCCCAGATACGCAGTATTTT.

At least ten counts were recorded for this clonotype. This chain links TRBV20-1 with TRBJ2-4; either TRBD1 or TRBD2 may supply D (5 bases each). Trimming took 3 bases from V and 0 from J, leaving 15 bases between them. This CDR3 is built from 16 residues. In germline, CDR1 is DFQATT, CDR2 SNEGSKA (reference sequence). The CDR3 loop reads CSASGQGVLAKNIQYF. CDR3 nucleotide sequence: TGCAGTGCTAGTGGGCAGGGAGTTCTAGCCAAAAACATTCAGTACTTC.

This clonotype came up a few times. The V and J genes are TRBV11-1 and TRBJ1-4; D is undetermined. Per the germline V gene, CDR1 is SGHAT and CDR2 is FQDESV (reference sequence). The CDR3 consists of 12 residues. Deletions cut 4 bases from V and 6 bases from J, with 6 bases between. CDR3 DNA sequence: TGTGCCAGCAGCTACGCGGATGAAAAACTGTTTTTT. Its translation is CASSYADEKLFF.

The CDR3 sequence: CASRKTGINTGELFF. The CDR3 DNA is TGCGCCAGCAGAAAAACAGGGATCAACACCGGGGAGCTGTTTTTT. This chain links TRBV5-1 with TRBJ2-2; D might be TRBD1 (6 bases). Germline-derived CDR1 and CDR2 are SGHRS and YFSETQ. The CDR3 sequence is 15 residues long. Trimming left V 5 bases short and J 2 bases short, with 13 bases between.